This T cell receptor beta chain was observed in a study of molecular identifiers for immune sequencing clone quantification. Whole-study context: The replicate experiment used RNA from 20,000 or 100,000 naive CD8 cells. This RNA was split into five aliquots, and four of them were sequenced.

By proportion, this clonotype is medium-sized. Its antigen is undetermined. Study-wide findings and caveats: Spiked Jurkat TCR RNA equivalent to one cell reportedly surfaced among approximately 990,000 naive cells. The sizes of highly expanded clones could be underestimated when identical TCR molecules share a barcode. Clones with over 20 RNA copies captured over 97% of effector molecules but under 1% of naive ones.

TCRdb re-derived calls from the PCR reads in MiXCR, one entry per CDR3 protein. The profile shows about 10,000 distinct CDR3 sequences, 20% to 25% of them singletons. CDR3 length: 14 residues. CDR1 is SEHNR and CDR2 is FQNEAQ in the germline V gene (reference sequence). V lost 4 bases and J 2 bases, leaving 12 bases between the germline ends. This receptor was identified in a human donor in good health. Some libraries in this study had Jurkat cell RNA spiked in. Sequences were obtained from naive CD8+ T cells from blood, with Jurkat cell RNA spiked in. Regarding subset: FACS-sorted CD8+CD4-CCR7+CD45RA+ naive T cells. This rearrangement joins TRBV7-9 to TRBJ2-7; D unclear. The CDR3 region is CASSSWTGPYEQYF. CDR3 in DNA: TGTGCCAGCAGCTCTTGGACGGGCCCCTACGAGCAGTACTTC.